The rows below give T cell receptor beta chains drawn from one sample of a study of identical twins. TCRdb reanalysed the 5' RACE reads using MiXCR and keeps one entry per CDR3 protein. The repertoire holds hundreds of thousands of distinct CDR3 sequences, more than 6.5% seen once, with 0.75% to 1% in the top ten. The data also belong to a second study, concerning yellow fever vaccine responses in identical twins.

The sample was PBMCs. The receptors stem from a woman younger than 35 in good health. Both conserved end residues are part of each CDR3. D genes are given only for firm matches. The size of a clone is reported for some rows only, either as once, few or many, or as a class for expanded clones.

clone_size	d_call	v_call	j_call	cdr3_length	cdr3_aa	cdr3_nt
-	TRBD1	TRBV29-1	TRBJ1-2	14	CSARQGPPIYGYTF	TGCAGCGCGCGACAGGGCCCGCCAATTTATGGCTACACCTTC
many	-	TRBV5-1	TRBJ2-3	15	CASSLEGDGTDTQYF	TGCGCCAGCAGCTTGGAAGGTGATGGCACAGATACGCAGTATTTT
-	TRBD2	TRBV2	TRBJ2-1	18	CASRFTSGGLSSYNEQFF	TGTGCCAGCAGATTCACTAGCGGGGGGCTTAGCTCCTACAATGAGCAGTTCTTC
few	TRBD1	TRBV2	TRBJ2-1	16	CASSLKLPGQGHEQFF	TGTGCCAGCAGTCTTAAACTACCGGGACAGGGCCATGAGCAGTTCTTC
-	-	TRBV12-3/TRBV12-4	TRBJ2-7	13	CASSTGRAYEQYF	TGTGCCAGCAGTACGGGACGGGCCTACGAGCAGTACTTC
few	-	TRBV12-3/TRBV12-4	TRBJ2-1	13	CASSLWQTNEQFF	TGTGCCAGCAGTTTATGGCAGACTAATGAGCAGTTCTTC
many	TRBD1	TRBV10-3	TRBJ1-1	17	CAISESRLGQGQTEAFF	TGTGCCATCAGTGAGTCCAGACTGGGACAGGGCCAAACTGAAGCTTTCTTT
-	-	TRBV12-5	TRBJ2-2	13	CASGLTGTGELFF	TGTGCTAGTGGCCTGACAGGCACCGGGGAGCTGTTTTTT
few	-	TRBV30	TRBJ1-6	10	CAWSAGTVHF	TGTGCCTGGAGTGCTGGGACGGTTCACTTT
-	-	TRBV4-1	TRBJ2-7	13	CASSQTGEYEQYF	TGCGCCAGCAGCCAAACGGGGGAGTACGAGCAGTACTTC
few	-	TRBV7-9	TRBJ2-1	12	CASSLRGPEQFF	TGTGCCAGCAGCTTGAGGGGCCCCGAGCAGTTCTTC
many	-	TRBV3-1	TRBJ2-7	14	CASSQDGLSYEQYF	TGTGCCAGCAGCCAAGATGGACTTTCCTACGAGCAGTACTTC
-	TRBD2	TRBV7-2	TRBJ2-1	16	CASSTPRLAGEGEQFF	TGTGCCAGCAGCACCCCCCGACTAGCGGGAGAGGGTGAGCAGTTCTTC
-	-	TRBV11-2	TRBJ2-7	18	CASSLIGVGELGPREQYF	TGTGCCAGCAGCTTAATCGGGGTTGGGGAGTTGGGGCCCCGCGAGCAGTACTTC
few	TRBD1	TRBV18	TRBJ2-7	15	CASSPGQGATDEQYF	TGTGCCAGCTCACCGGGACAGGGGGCGACTGACGAGCAGTACTTC
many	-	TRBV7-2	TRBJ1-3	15	CASSLTGTTGNTIYF	TGTGCCAGCAGCCTCACAGGGACTACTGGAAACACCATATATTTT
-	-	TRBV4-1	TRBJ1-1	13	CASSQVLITEAFF	TGCGCCAGCAGCCAAGTGCTGATTACTGAAGCTTTCTTT
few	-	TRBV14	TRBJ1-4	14	CASSVTGANEKLFF	TGTGCCAGCAGCGTGACAGGAGCTAATGAAAAACTGTTTTTT
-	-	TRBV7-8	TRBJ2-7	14	CASSPDTSSYEQYF	TGTGCCAGCAGCCCAGACACCAGCTCCTACGAGCAGTACTTC
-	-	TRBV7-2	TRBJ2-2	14	CASSPPRIAGELFF	TGTGCCAGCAGCCCGCCCCGGATAGCCGGGGAGCTGTTTTTT
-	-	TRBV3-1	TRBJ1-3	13	CASRRYSGNTIYF	TGTGCCAGCAGAAGGTACTCTGGAAACACCATATATTTT
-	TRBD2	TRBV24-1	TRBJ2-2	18	CATSHGTSGSSNTGELFF	TGTGCCACCAGCCACGGGACTAGCGGGAGCTCGAACACCGGGGAGCTGTTTTTT
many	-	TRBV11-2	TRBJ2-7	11	CASSLHYEQYF	TGTGCCAGCAGCTTGCACTACGAGCAGTACTTC
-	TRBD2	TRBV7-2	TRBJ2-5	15	CASSKGLADRETQYF	TGTGCCAGCAGCAAAGGACTAGCGGATAGAGAGACCCAGTACTTC
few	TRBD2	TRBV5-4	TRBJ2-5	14	CASSPGGPLETQYF	TGTGCCAGCAGCCCGGGGGGGCCTTTGGAGACCCAGTACTTC
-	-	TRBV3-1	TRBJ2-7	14	CASSQGRRAYEQYF	TGTGCCAGCAGCCAAGGGAGACGGGCCTACGAGCAGTACTTC
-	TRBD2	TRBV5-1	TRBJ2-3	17	CASRPGTSGVTTDTQYF	TGCGCCAGCAGACCCGGGACTAGCGGGGTTACCACAGATACGCAGTATTTT
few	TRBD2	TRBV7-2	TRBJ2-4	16	CASSLIAGVVKNIQYF	TGTGCCAGCAGCTTAATAGCGGGAGTGGTCAAAAACATTCAGTACTTC
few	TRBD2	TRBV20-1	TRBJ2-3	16	CSARDFAGGPPDTQYF	TGCAGTGCTAGAGATTTTGCGGGAGGGCCACCAGATACGCAGTATTTT
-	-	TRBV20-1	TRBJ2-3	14	CSASPGTSTDTQYF	TGCAGTGCCAGCCCGGGGACAAGCACAGATACGCAGTATTTT
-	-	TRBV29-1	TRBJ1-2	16	CSVEERMWSGEEGYTF	TGCAGCGTTGAAGAGAGAATGTGGTCGGGGGAGGAAGGCTACACCTTC
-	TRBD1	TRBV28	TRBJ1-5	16	CASSSTGALSNQPQHF	TGTGCCAGCAGTTCCACAGGGGCTCTTAGCAATCAGCCCCAGCATTTT
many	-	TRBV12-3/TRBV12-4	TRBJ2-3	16	CASSPGRSGPTDTQYF	TGTGCCAGCAGTCCCGGGAGATCAGGGCCGACAGATACGCAGTATTTT
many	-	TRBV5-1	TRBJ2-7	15	CASSLAPGPSYEQYF	TGCGCCAGCAGCTTGGCGCCCGGCCCCTCCTACGAGCAGTACTTC
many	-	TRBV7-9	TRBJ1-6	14	CASSFPSDNSPLHF	TGTGCCAGCAGCTTCCCGTCGGATAATTCACCCCTCCACTTT
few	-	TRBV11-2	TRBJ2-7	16	CASSLGDRRHSLEQYF	TGTGCCAGCAGCTTAGGTGACAGAAGGCATAGTTTGGAGCAGTACTTC
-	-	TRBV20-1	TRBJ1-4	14	CSARRRTANEKLFF	TGCAGTGCTAGACGCCGGACTGCAAATGAAAAACTGTTTTTT
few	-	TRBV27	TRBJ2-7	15	CASRLEGQAAYEQYF	TGTGCCAGCAGACTGGAGGGGCAGGCTGCCTACGAGCAGTACTTC
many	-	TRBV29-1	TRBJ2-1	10	CSVGPNEQFF	TGCAGCGTTGGTCCCAATGAGCAGTTCTTC
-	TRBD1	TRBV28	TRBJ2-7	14	CASCSHRTGDEQYF	TGTGCCAGCTGCTCTCATAGGACAGGGGACGAGCAGTACTTC
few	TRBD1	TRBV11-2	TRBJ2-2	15	CASSRTGDWAGELFF	TGTGCCAGCAGCCGCACAGGGGATTGGGCCGGGGAGCTGTTTTTT
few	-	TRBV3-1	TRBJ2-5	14	CASRPRAVQETQYF	TGTGCCAGCAGGCCGAGGGCAGTTCAAGAGACCCAGTACTTC
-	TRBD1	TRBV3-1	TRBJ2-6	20	CASSQEGIGQAFSGANVLTF	TGTGCCAGCAGCCAAGAAGGTATAGGACAGGCCTTCTCTGGGGCCAACGTCCTGACTTTC
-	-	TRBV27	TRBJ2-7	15	CASSQRAGLTYEQYF	TGTGCCAGCAGCCAAAGGGCGGGACTTACGTACGAGCAGTACTTC
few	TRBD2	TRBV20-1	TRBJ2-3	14	CSARDQLTSGTQYF	TGCAGTGCTAGAGATCAATTGACTAGCGGAACGCAGTATTTT
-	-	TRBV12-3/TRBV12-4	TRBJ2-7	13	CASKITGFYEQYF	TGTGCCAGCAAAATTACAGGTTTCTACGAGCAGTACTTC
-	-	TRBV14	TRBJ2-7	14	CASSHLGSTYEQYF	TGTGCCAGCAGCCATTTAGGATCCACCTACGAGCAGTACTTC
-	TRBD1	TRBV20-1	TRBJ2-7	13	CSARYQGAPEQYF	TGCAGTGCTAGGTATCAGGGGGCGCCCGAGCAGTACTTC
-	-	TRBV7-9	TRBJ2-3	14	CASSLSGQGDTQYF	TGTGCCAGCAGCTTATCGGGTCAAGGGGATACGCAGTATTTT
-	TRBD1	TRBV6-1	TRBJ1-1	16	CASSGRTGIGDTEAFF	TGTGCCAGCAGTGGCCGGACAGGGATAGGAGACACTGAAGCTTTCTTT
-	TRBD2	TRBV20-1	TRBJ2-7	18	CSASKPPGLAGGIHEQYF	TGCAGTGCTAGTAAACCTCCGGGACTAGCGGGAGGGATCCACGAGCAGTACTTC
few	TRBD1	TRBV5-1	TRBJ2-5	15	CASCTIGQGWETQYF	TGCGCCAGCTGTACCATCGGACAGGGTTGGGAGACCCAGTACTTC
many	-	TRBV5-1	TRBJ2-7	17	CASSLFAGGRGSYEQYF	TGCGCCAGCAGCTTATTCGCGGGTGGCAGGGGCTCCTACGAGCAGTACTTC
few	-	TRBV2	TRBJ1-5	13	CASSVRLDQPQHF	TGTGCCAGCAGTGTTAGGTTGGATCAGCCCCAGCATTTT
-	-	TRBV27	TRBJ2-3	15	CASNYRSPSTDTQYF	TGTGCCAGCAATTATCGGAGTCCGAGCACAGATACGCAGTATTTT